This TCR beta chain originates from a study of long-term antiretroviral therapy in people with HIV. Overall study findings and caveats: Clonal expansions arising prior to ART prevailed in the repertoire at every time point. Investigators report no available data on ART adherence, viral resistance or therapy changes.

This clone showed up just once. Its antigen remains unidentified. Runs used v3.0 of the immunoSEQ assay and were done at survey level. TCRdb's table, derived via immunoSEQ multiplex PCR, lists solely in-frame clones and lacks some. The table records roughly 28,000 clones, 95% of them present only once. The germline V gene has CDR1 LNHDA and CDR2 SQIVND (reference sequence). V lost 5 bases, J lost 0 bases, and 14 bases lay in between. The CDR3 runs to 15 residues. V is TRBV19 and J is TRBJ2-7, with D unresolved. The sequence was obtained from a man in his fifties with HIV. The specimen comprised unsorted PBMCs, sampled 5.3 years after starting antiretroviral therapy. The CDR3 loop reads CASSGYGQSSYEQYF. CDR3 coding DNA: TGTGCCAGTAGTGGGTATGGCCAGAGCTCCTACGAGCAGTACTTC. Full variable domain (missing parts from reference TRBV19 and TRBJ2-7): DGGITQSPKYLFRKEGQNVTLSCEQNLNHDAMYWYRQDPGQGLRLIYYSQIVNDFQKGDIAEGYSVSREKKESFPLTVTSAQKNPTAFYLCASSGYGQSSYEQYFGPGTRLTVT.